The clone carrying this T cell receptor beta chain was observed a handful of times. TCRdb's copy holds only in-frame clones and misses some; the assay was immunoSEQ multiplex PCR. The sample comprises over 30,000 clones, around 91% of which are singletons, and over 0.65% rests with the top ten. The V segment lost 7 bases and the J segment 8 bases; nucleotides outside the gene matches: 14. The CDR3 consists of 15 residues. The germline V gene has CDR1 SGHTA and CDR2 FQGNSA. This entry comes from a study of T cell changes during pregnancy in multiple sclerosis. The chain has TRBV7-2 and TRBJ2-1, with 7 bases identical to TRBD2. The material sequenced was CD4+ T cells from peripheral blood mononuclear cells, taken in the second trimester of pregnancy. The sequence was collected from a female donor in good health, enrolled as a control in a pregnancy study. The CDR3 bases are TGTGCCAGCATCCTTAGCGGGCCAGGGCGGGATGAGCAGTTCTTC. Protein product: CASILSGPGRDEQFF.